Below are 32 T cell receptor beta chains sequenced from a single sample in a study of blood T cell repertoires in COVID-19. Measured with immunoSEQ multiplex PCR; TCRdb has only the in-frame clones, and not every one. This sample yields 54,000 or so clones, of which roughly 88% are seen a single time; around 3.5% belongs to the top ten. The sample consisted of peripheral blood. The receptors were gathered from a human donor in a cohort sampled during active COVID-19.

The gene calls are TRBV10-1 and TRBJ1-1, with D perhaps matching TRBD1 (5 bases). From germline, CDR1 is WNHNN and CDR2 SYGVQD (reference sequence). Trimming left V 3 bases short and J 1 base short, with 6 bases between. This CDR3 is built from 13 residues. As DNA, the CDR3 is TGCGCCAGCAGTGACAGGGCGAACACTGAAGCTTTCTTT. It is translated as CASSDRANTEAFF.

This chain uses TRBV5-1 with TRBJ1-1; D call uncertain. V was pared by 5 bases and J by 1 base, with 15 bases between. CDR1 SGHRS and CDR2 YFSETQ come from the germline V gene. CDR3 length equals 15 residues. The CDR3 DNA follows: TGCGCCAGCAGTCACGGACGAGCGGCGAACACTGAAGCTTTCTTT. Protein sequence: CASSHGRAANTEAFF.

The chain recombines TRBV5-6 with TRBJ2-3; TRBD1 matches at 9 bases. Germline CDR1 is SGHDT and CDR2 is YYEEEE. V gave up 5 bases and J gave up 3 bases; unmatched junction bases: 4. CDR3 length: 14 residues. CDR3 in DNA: TGTGCCAGCAGACGGGACAGGGTGACAGATACGCAGTATTTT. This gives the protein CASRRDRVTDTQYF.

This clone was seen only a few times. CDR3 residues: CASSLSGPSQPQHF. CDR3 DNA sequence: TGTGCCAGCAGCCTCAGCGGACCCTCTCAGCCCCAGCATTTT. V and J are TRBV3-1 (or the pseudogene TRBV3-2) and TRBJ1-5; D gene unclear. The V gene lost 4 bases and the J gene lost 6 bases, with 13 bases spanning the gap. The CDR3 has 14 residues. Germline V lookup: CDR1 LGHDT, CDR2 YNNKEL (reference sequence).

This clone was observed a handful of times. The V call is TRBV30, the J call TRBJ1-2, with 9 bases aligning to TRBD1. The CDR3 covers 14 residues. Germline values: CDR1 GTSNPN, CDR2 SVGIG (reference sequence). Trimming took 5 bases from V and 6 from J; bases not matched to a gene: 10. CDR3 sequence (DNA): TGTGCCTGGGTATCCGGGACAGGGCTCGATGGCTACACCTTC. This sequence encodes CAWVSGTGLDGYTF.

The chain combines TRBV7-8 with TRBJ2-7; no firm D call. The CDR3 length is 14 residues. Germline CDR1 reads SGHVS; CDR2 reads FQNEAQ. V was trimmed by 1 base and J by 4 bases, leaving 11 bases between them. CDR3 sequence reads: CASSLGITGYEQYF. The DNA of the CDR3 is TGTGCCAGCAGCTTAGGAATAACCGGTTACGAGCAGTACTTC.

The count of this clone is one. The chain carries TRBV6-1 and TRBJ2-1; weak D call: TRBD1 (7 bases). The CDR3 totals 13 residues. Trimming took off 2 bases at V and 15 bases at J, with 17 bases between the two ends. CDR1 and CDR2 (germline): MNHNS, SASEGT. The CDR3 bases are TGTGCCAGCAGTGAAAGGGGGCGGGACAGACCGTTCTTC. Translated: CASSERGRDRPFF.

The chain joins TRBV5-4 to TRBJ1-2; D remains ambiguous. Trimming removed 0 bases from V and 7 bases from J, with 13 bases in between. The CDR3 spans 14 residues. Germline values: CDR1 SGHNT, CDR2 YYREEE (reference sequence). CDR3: CASSLAGVESGYTF. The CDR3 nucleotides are TGTGCCAGCAGCTTGGCCGGGGTCGAAAGTGGCTACACCTTC.

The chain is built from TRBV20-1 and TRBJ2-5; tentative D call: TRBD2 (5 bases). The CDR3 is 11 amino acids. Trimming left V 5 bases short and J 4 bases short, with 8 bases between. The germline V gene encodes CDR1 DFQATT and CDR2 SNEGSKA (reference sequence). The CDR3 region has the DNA TGCAGTGCTCGACTATCAGAGACCCAGTACTTC. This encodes CSARLSETQYF.

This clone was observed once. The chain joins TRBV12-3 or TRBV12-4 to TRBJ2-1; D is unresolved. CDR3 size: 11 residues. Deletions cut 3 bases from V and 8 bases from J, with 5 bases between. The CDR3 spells CASSFSDEQFF. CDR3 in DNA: TGTGCCAGCAGTTTTTCCGATGAGCAGTTCTTC.

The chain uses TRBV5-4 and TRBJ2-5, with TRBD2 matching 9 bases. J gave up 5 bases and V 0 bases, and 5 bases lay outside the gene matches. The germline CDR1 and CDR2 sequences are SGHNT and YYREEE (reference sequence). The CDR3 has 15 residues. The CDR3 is CASSLDFSGSETQYF. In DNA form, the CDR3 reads TGTGCCAGCAGCTTGGATTTTAGCGGGAGCGAGACCCAGTACTTC.

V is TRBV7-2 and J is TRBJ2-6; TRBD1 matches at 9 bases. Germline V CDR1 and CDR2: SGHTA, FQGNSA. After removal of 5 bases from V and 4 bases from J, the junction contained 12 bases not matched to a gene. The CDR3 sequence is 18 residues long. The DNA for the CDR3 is TGTGCCAGCAGCCCCTGGGACAGGGAATTCTCCGGGGCCAACGTCCTGACTTTC. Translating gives CASSPWDREFSGANVLTF. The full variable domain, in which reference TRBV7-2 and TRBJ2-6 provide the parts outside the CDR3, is GAGVSQSPSNKVTEKGKDVELRCDPISGHTALYWYRQSLGQGLEFLIYFQGNSAPDKSGLPSDRFSAERTGGSVSTLTIQRTQQEDSAVYLCASSPWDREFSGANVLTFGAGSRLTVL.

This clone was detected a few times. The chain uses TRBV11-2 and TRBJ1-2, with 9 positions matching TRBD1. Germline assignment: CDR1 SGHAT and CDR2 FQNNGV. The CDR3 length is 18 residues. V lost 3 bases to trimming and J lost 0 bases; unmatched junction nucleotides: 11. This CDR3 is CASSFFGQGPRSNYGYTF. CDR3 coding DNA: TGTGCCAGCAGCTTTTTTGGACAGGGGCCTCGTTCTAACTATGGCTACACCTTC.

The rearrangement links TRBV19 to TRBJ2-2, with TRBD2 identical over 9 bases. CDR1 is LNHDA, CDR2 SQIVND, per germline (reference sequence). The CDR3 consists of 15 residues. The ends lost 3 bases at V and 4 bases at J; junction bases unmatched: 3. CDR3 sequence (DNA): TGTGCCAGTAGTATCCAGCGGGGGGCCACCGGGGAGCTGTTTTTT. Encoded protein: CASSIQRGATGELFF.

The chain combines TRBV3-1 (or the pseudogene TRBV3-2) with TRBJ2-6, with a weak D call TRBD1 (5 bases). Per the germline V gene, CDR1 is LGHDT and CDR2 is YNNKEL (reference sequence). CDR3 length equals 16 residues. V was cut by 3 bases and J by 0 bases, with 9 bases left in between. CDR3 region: CASSHRVPSGANVLTF. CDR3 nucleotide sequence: TGTGCCAGCAGCCACAGGGTTCCCTCTGGGGCCAACGTCCTGACTTTC.

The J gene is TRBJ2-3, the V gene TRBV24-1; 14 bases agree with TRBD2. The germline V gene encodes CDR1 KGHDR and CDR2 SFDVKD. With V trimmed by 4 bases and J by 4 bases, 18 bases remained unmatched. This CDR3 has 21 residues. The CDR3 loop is CATSDSRPPGLAGVPPDTQYF. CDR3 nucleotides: TGTGCCACCAGTGACTCGCGGCCACCGGGACTAGCGGGAGTACCCCCAGATACGCAGTATTTT.

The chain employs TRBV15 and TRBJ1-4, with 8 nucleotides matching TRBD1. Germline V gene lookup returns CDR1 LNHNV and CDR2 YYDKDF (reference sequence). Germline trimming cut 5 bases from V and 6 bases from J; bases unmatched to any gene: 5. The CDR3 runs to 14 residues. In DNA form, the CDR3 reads TGTGCCACCAGCTCACCGGGACAGGATGAAAAACTGTTTTTT. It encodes CATSSPGQDEKLFF.

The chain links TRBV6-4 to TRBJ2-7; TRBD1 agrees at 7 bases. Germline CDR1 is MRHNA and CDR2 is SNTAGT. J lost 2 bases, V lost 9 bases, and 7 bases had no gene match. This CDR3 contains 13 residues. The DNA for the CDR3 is TGTGCCAGGACGGGACAGCCAACCTACGAGCAGTACTTC. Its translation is CARTGQPTYEQYF.

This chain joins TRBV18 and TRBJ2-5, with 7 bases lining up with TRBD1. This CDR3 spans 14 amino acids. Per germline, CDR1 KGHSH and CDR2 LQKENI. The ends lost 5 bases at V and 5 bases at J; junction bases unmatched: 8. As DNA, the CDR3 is TGTGCCAGCTCATTACACAGGGGCCGGGAGACCCAGTACTTC. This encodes CASSLHRGRETQYF.

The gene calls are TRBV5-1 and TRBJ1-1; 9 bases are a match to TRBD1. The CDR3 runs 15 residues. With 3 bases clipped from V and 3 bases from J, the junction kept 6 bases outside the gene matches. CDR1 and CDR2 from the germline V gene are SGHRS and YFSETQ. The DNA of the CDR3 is TGCGCCAGCAGCTCCAACAGGGGGCGGGACACTGAAGCTTTCTTT. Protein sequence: CASSSNRGRDTEAFF.

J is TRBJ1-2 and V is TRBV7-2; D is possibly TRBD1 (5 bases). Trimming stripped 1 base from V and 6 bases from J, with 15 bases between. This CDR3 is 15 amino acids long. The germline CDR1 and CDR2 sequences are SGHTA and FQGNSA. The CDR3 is CASSLVKVSGDGYTF. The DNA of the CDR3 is TGTGCCAGCAGCTTAGTAAAGGTATCGGGGGATGGCTACACCTTC.

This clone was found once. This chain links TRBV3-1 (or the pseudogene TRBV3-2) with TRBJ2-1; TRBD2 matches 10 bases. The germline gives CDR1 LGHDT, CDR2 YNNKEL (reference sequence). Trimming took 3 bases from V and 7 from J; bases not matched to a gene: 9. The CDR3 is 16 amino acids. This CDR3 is CASSQWLAGAGNEQFF. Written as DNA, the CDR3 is TGTGCCAGCAGCCAGTGGCTAGCGGGGGCGGGGAATGAGCAGTTCTTC.

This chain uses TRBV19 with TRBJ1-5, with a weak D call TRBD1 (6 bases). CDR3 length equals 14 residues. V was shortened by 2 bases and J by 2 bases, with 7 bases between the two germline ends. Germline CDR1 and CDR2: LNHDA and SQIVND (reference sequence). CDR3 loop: CASSIRQGNQPQHF. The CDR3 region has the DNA TGTGCCAGTAGTATAAGACAGGGCAATCAGCCCCAGCATTTT. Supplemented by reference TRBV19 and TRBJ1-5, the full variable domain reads DGGITQSPKYLFRKEGQNVTLSCEQNLNHDAMYWYRQDPGQGLRLIYYSQIVNDFQKGDIAEGYSVSREKKESFPLTVTSAQKNPTAFYLCASSIRQGNQPQHFGDGTRLSIL.

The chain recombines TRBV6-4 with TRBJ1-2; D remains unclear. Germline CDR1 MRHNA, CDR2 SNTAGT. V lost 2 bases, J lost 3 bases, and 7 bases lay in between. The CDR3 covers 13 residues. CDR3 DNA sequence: TGTGCCAGCAGTGACCTGGAGGACTATGGCTACACCTTC. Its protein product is CASSDLEDYGYTF.

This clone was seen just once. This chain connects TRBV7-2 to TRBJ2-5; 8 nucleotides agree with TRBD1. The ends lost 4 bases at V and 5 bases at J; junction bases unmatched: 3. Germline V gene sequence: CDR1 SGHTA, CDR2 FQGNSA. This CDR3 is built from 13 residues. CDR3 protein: CASSSDREETQYF. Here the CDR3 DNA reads TGTGCCAGCAGCTCGGACAGGGAGGAGACCCAGTACTTC. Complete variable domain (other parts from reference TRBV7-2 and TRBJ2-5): GAGVSQSPSNKVTEKGKDVELRCDPISGHTALYWYRQSLGQGLEFLIYFQGNSAPDKSGLPSDRFSAERTGGSVSTLTIQRTQQEDSAVYLCASSSDREETQYFGPGTRLLVL.

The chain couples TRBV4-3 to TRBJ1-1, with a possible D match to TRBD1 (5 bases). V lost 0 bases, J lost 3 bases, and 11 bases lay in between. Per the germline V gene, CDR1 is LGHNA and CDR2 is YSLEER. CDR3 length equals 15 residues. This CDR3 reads CASSQDRVIDTEAFF. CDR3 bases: TGCGCCAGCAGCCAAGACAGGGTGATAGACACTGAAGCTTTCTTT.

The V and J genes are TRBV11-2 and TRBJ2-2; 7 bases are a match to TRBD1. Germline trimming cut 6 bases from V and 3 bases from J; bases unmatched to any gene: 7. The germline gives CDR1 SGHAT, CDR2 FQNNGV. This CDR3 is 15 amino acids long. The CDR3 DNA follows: TGTGCCAGCAGAATTGGGACAGCTGACACCGGGGAGCTGTTTTTT. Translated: CASRIGTADTGELFF.

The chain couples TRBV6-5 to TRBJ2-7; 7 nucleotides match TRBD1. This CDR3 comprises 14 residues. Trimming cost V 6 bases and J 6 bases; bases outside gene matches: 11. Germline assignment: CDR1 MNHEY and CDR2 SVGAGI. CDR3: CASSWDSVRREQYF. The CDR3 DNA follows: TGTGCCAGCAGCTGGGACAGTGTAAGACGCGAGCAGTACTTC.

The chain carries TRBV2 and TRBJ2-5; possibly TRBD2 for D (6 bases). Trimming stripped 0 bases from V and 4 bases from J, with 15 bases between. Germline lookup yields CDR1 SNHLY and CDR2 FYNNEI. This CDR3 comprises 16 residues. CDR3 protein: CASSEAIFRGGETQYF. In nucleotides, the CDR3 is TGTGCCAGCAGTGAAGCTATTTTTAGGGGAGGAGAGACCCAGTACTTC.

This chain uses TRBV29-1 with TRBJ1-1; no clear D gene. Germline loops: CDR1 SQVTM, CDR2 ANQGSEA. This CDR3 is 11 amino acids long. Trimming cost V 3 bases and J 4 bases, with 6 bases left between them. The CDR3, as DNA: TGCAGCGTTGAGGCGGGCACTGAAGCTTTCTTT. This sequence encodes CSVEAGTEAFF.

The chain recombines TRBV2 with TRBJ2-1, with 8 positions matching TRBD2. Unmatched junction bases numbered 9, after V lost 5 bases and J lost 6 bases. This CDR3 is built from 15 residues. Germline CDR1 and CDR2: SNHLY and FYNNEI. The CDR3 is CASSTERGRVNEQFF. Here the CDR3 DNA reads TGTGCCAGCAGTACGGAGCGGGGGCGGGTCAATGAGCAGTTCTTC. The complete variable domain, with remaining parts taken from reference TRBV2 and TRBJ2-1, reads EPEVTQTPSHQVTQMGQEVILRCVPISNHLYFYWYRQILGQKVEFLVSFYNNEISEKSEIFDDQFSVERPDGSNFTLKIRSTKLEDSAMYFCASSTERGRVNEQFFGPGTRLTVL.

The CDR3 nucleotides are TGTGCCAGCAGCCCATCGACTAGCGACCCGAACACCGGGGAGCTGTTTTTT. Protein: CASSPSTSDPNTGELFF. V and J are TRBV7-7 and TRBJ2-2; 8 bases are a match to TRBD2. Per germline, CDR1 SSHAT and CDR2 FNYEAQ (reference sequence). The CDR3 runs to 17 residues. With 5 bases clipped from V and 0 bases from J, the junction kept 8 bases outside the gene matches.